What follows are 26 T cell receptor beta chains derived from one specimen sequenced in a study of T cell responses to AZD1222 COVID-19 vaccine. Profiled with immunoSEQ multiplex PCR; TCRdb holds only in-frame clones, not every one. The sample has about 130,000 clones, approximately 91% seen once. The sample here was peripheral blood, taken on day 0 of AZD1222 vaccination. The receptors come from an adult in good health.

The J gene is TRBJ2-1, the V gene TRBV5-1; TRBD1 agrees at 9 bases. The V gene's germline CDR1 is SGHRS and CDR2 YFSETQ. This CDR3 has 17 amino acids. Germline trimming cut 0 bases from V and 7 bases from J; bases unmatched to any gene: 11. The CDR3 coding sequence is TGCGCCAGCAGCTTGGCTGGGACAGGGAGGGATAGAAATGAGCAGTTCTTC. This encodes CASSLAGTGRDRNEQFF.

The genes are TRBV2 and TRBJ2-7, with 7 positions matching TRBD1. The CDR3 consists of 12 residues. Germline CDR1 SNHLY, CDR2 FYNNEI. V was clipped by 7 bases and J by 4 bases; unmatched bases: 4. CDR3: CASKGQQYEQYF. The CDR3, as DNA: TGTGCCAGCAAGGGACAGCAGTACGAGCAGTACTTC.

This clone showed up just once. The CDR3 sequence: CASGTDELAYEQYF. The DNA of the CDR3 is TGTGCTAGTGGTACGGACGAACTGGCCTACGAGCAGTACTTC. The chain carries TRBV12-5 and TRBJ2-7, with D uncertain. Per germline, CDR1 LGHNT and CDR2 FRNRAP. Trimming left V 5 bases short and J 2 bases short, with 13 bases between. The CDR3 sequence is 14 residues long.

DNA of the CDR3: TGTGCCAGTAGTACGCGGTCCCGGGACAGGATCTACAATGAGCAGTTCTTC. This codes for CASSTRSRDRIYNEQFF. The chain links TRBV19 to TRBJ2-1; 8 nucleotides line up with TRBD1. Losses at the gene ends were 4 bases for V and 3 bases for J; bases not matched to a gene: 11. This CDR3 is 17 amino acids long. The germline gives CDR1 LNHDA, CDR2 SQIVND (reference sequence).

The genes are TRBV10-1 and TRBJ1-2, with 7 nucleotides matching TRBD1. Germline-derived CDR1 and CDR2 are WNHNN and SYGVQD (reference sequence). The CDR3 runs to 16 residues. V lost 9 bases to trimming and J lost 2 bases; unmatched junction nucleotides: 15. This chain's CDR3 is CASAKVPNRGNYGYTF. As DNA, the CDR3 is TGCGCCAGTGCCAAGGTCCCCAACAGGGGCAACTATGGCTACACCTTC.

The chain has TRBV7-9 and TRBJ1-2, with 7 bases fitting TRBD1. This CDR3 has 16 residues. V shed 0 bases, J shed 2 bases, and the junction held 6 bases outside the gene matches. Germline V gives CDR1 SEHNR, CDR2 FQNEAQ (reference sequence). CDR3 amino acids: CASSLARGQTNYGYTF. The CDR3, as DNA: TGTGCCAGCAGCTTAGCGCGGGGACAGACAAACTATGGCTACACCTTC. The full variable domain, rest sourced from reference TRBV7-9 and TRBJ1-2, is DTGVSQNPRHKITKRGQNVTFRCDPISEHNRLYWYRQTLGQGPEFLTYFQNEAQLEKSRLLSDRFSAERPKGSFSTLEIQRTEQGDSAMYLCASSLARGQTNYGYTFGSGTRLTVV.

This clone was observed a single time. This rearrangement joins TRBV18 to TRBJ1-1, with 8 bases aligning to TRBD1. Per germline, CDR1 KGHSH and CDR2 LQKENI. V trimming: 8 bases; J trimming: 7 bases; junction bases outside the gene matches: 15. This CDR3 contains 15 residues. The CDR3: CASRLDRGGSNEAFF. Written as DNA, the CDR3 is TGTGCCAGCCGACTTGACAGGGGTGGGAGTAATGAAGCTTTCTTT.

The chain combines TRBV19 with TRBJ1-1; D gene unclear. Germline V gives CDR1 LNHDA, CDR2 SQIVND (reference sequence). The CDR3 covers 16 residues. Trimming took off 0 bases at V and 4 bases at J, with 15 bases between the two ends. Here the CDR3 reads CASSIDLLREGTEAFF. The DNA of the CDR3 is TGTGCCAGTAGTATAGATCTCCTTAGGGAGGGCACTGAAGCTTTCTTT.

The V and J genes are TRBV13 and TRBJ2-3; 9 bases fit TRBD2. V lost 4 bases to trimming and J lost 4 bases; unmatched junction nucleotides: 6. CDR3 length equals 15 residues. CDR1 and CDR2 from the germline V gene are PRHDT and FYEKMQ (reference sequence). This CDR3 reads CASSSGTSRADTQYF. The DNA for the CDR3 is TGTGCCAGCAGCTCCGGGACTAGCAGAGCAGATACGCAGTATTTT. The full variable domain, completed using reference TRBV13 and TRBJ2-3, is AAGVIQSPRHLIKEKRETATLKCYPIPRHDTVYWYQQGPGQDPQFLISFYEKMQSDKGSIPDRFSAQQFSDYHSELNMSSLELGDSALYFCASSSGTSRADTQYFGPGTRLTVL.

This sequence joins TRBV28 and TRBJ1-5; no definite D call. CDR3 length equals 16 residues. V was clipped by 6 bases and J by 3 bases, with 18 bases between them. Germline CDR1 and CDR2: MDHEN and SYDVKM. CDR3 nucleotide sequence: TGTGCCAGCAGGAGTCGGTCCCAATTCTTCAATCAGCCCCAGCATTTT. Amino acids: CASRSRSQFFNQPQHF.

The chain joins TRBV3-1 (or the pseudogene TRBV3-2) to TRBJ1-1, with TRBD1 as a possible D gene (6 bases). The V end lost 1 base, the J end lost 5 bases, and 17 bases lay between the germline ends. From germline, CDR1 is LGHDT and CDR2 YNNKEL (reference sequence). CDR3 size: 16 residues. The CDR3 loop is CASSQGAGGLWTEAFF. The DNA of the CDR3 is TGTGCCAGCAGCCAAGGAGCCGGGGGGCTATGGACTGAAGCTTTCTTT.

The rearrangement joins TRBV27 to TRBJ1-2; D perhaps matches TRBD1 (5 bases). Germline V gene data show CDR1 as MNHEY and CDR2 as SMNVEV (reference sequence). The CDR3 extends over 13 amino acids. Trimming stripped 0 bases from V and 8 bases from J, with 10 bases between. The CDR3 DNA reads as TGTGCCAGCAGTTTATCCGGGGCACGGGGCTACACCTTC. Translated: CASSLSGARGYTF.

The J gene is TRBJ2-5, the V gene TRBV28; D gene uncertain. Germline V gene sequence: CDR1 MDHEN, CDR2 SYDVKM. Trimming removed 6 bases at V and 5 bases at J, with 10 bases between. The length of the CDR3 is 12 residues. The CDR3 is CASRPTFETQYF. CDR3 nucleotides: TGTGCCAGCAGACCGACATTTGAGACCCAGTACTTC.

The chain uses TRBV23-1 and TRBJ2-1, with TRBD2 matching over 8 bases. TRBV23-1 is an open reading frame whose function is uncertain. Losses at the gene ends were 0 bases for V and 3 bases for J; bases not matched to a gene: 4. This CDR3 is built from 16 residues. This CDR3 reads CASSQSRAGGYNEQFF. DNA for the CDR3: TGCGCCAGCAGTCAATCCAGGGCGGGGGGCTACAATGAGCAGTTCTTC.

The V and J genes are TRBV10-3 and TRBJ2-1; unclear D gene. CDR1 and CDR2 (germline): ENHRY, SYGVKD. This CDR3 is built from 13 residues. V was pared by 1 base and J by 9 bases, with 10 bases between. The CDR3 protein is CAISEFVSLEQFF. Written as DNA, the CDR3 is TGTGCCATCAGTGAGTTTGTTAGCCTTGAGCAGTTCTTC.

The V and J genes are TRBV3-1 (or the pseudogene TRBV3-2) and TRBJ1-3; 7 bases agree with TRBD1. The CDR3 contains 15 residues. J gave up 4 bases and V 4 bases, and 7 bases lay outside the gene matches. CDR1 is LGHDT and CDR2 is YNNKEL in the germline V gene (reference sequence). In nucleotides, the CDR3 is TGTGCCAGCAGCCCCCTAGGACAGGAAGGAAACACCATATATTTT. Amino acid sequence: CASSPLGQEGNTIYF.

The J gene is TRBJ1-5, the V gene TRBV15, with D perhaps matching TRBD1 (5 bases). Germline values: CDR1 LNHNV, CDR2 YYDKDF (reference sequence). V was clipped by 2 bases and J by 2 bases, with 13 bases between them. This CDR3 is 16 amino acids long. In DNA, the CDR3 is TGTGCCACCAGCAGACCTCCGGGGGAGGGCAATCAGCCCCAGCATTTT. This encodes CATSRPPGEGNQPQHF.

The rearrangement joins TRBV4-1 to TRBJ1-4; no clear D gene. V shed 1 base and J shed 8 bases, with 8 bases lying between them. CDR1 and CDR2 (germline): MGHRA, YSYEKL. The CDR3 totals 13 residues. The CDR3 region is CASSQGRREKLFF. In DNA, the CDR3 is TGCGCCAGCAGCCAAGGAAGACGAGAAAAACTGTTTTTT.

This clone appeared a single time. The same CDR3 arises from other DNA sequences in this sample as well. The chain links TRBV6-5 to TRBJ1-1; no firm D call. The V end lost 0 bases, the J end lost 2 bases, and 10 bases lay between the germline ends. The CDR3 has 15 residues. CDR1 is MNHEY, CDR2 SVGAGI, per germline. CDR3 DNA sequence: TGTGCCAGCAGTTACTCGGGAAGGCCCAACACTGAAGCTTTCTTT. This translates into CASSYSGRPNTEAFF.

The V and J genes are TRBV12-3 or TRBV12-4 and TRBJ1-2; a possible D gene is TRBD1 (6 bases). V was shortened by 5 bases and J by 1 base, with 8 bases between the two germline ends. The CDR3 length is 13 residues. CDR3 coding DNA: TGTGCCAGCAGTCAGGACAGTAACTATGGCTACACCTTC. As protein: CASSQDSNYGYTF.

The chain combines TRBV6-5 with TRBJ2-5, with TRBD2 identical over 10 bases. This CDR3 is 15 amino acids long. The V gene end was trimmed by 2 bases and the J gene end by 5 bases; junction bases not matched to a gene: 5. Germline V CDR1 and CDR2: MNHEY, SVGAGI. The CDR3 sequence is CASSYASGGGETQYF. CDR3 in DNA: TGTGCCAGCAGTTACGCTAGCGGGGGTGGTGAGACCCAGTACTTC.

The chain couples TRBV18 to TRBJ1-2, with 12 nucleotides matching TRBD1. With 3 bases clipped from V and 4 bases from J, the junction kept 15 bases outside the gene matches. This CDR3 has 19 residues. Germline CDR1 and CDR2: KGHSH and LQKENI. CDR3 nucleotide sequence: TGTGCCAGCTCACCCCGGAGGGGGACAGGGGGCGGCCAGGCCTATGGCTACACCTTC. As protein: CASSPRRGTGGGQAYGYTF.

The table lists this clone with a count of one. The chain couples TRBV6-4 to TRBJ2-5; no firm D call. The CDR3 contains 13 residues. The V end lost 4 bases, the J end lost 4 bases, and 10 bases lay between the germline ends. Germline CDR1 is MRHNA and CDR2 is SNTAGT. The CDR3 sequence is CASSGQLGETQYF. The CDR3 region has the DNA TGTGCCAGCAGTGGTCAGCTAGGAGAGACCCAGTACTTC.

The chain employs TRBV7-9 and TRBJ2-1; 8 bases line up with TRBD2. Germline loops: CDR1 SEHNR, CDR2 FQNEAQ (reference sequence). The V gene end was trimmed by 7 bases and the J gene end by 2 bases; junction bases not matched to a gene: 7. This CDR3 comprises 15 residues. CDR3 nucleotides: TGTGCCAGCACCATGAGCGGGGGAGCCTACAATGAGCAGTTCTTC. It is translated as CASTMSGGAYNEQFF.

The chain uses TRBV20-1 and TRBJ1-2, with 8 positions matching TRBD1. This CDR3 contains 9 residues. The J segment lost 14 bases and the V segment lost 6 bases, leaving 5 bases of the junction unmatched. The germline gives CDR1 DFQATT, CDR2 SNEGSKA (reference sequence). CDR3 sequence: CSAGTGRTF. CDR3 bases: TGCAGTGCGGGGACAGGACGTACCTTC.

The chain uses TRBV5-6 and TRBJ1-2; the D is unclear. V lost 0 bases to trimming and J lost 8 bases, with 8 bases between them. Germline V gene data show CDR1 as SGHDT and CDR2 as YYEEEE. CDR3 length equals 12 residues. This chain's CDR3 is CASSLASLGYTF. CDR3 coding DNA: TGTGCCAGCAGCTTGGCCAGTCTCGGCTACACCTTC.